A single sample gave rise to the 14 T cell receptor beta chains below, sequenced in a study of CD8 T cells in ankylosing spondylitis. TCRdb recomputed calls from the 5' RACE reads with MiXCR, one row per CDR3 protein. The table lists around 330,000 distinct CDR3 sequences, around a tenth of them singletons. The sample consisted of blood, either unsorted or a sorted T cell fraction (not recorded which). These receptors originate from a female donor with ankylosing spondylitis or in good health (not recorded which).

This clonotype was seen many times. CDR3 nucleotide sequence: TGCAGTGCGCCGACTAGCGGGGCCTACTCCTACAATGAGCAGTTCTTC. It is translated as CSAPTSGAYSYNEQFF. The chain combines TRBV20-1 with TRBJ2-1, with 11 bases aligning to TRBD2. CDR1 and CDR2 from the germline V gene are DFQATT and SNEGSKA (reference sequence). V lost 6 bases, J lost 0 bases, and 7 bases stayed unmatched. The CDR3 length is 16 residues.

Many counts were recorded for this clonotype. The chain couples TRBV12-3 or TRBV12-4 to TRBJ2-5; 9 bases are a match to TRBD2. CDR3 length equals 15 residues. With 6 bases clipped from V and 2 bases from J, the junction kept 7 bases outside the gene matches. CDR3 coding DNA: TGTGCCAGCAGACCCGGGACTAGCCTACAAGAGACCCAGTACTTC. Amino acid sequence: CASRPGTSLQETQYF.

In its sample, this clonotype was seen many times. The CDR3 nucleotides read TGTGCCAGCAGCTTGGGATCACGGGGGACTGAAGCTTTCTTT. Translating it yields CASSLGSRGTEAFF. The V call is TRBV5-6, the J call TRBJ1-1, with D possibly being TRBD1 (5 bases). V lost 0 bases to trimming and J lost 5 bases, with 11 bases between them. The germline gives CDR1 SGHDT, CDR2 YYEEEE. The CDR3 totals 14 residues.

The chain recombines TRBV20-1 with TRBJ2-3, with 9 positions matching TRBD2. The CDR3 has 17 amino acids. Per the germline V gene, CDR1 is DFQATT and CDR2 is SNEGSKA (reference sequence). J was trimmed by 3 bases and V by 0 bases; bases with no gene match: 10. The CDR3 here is CSARDIGTSILTDTQYF. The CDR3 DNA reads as TGCAGTGCTAGAGATATTGGGACTAGCATCCTGACAGATACGCAGTATTTT.

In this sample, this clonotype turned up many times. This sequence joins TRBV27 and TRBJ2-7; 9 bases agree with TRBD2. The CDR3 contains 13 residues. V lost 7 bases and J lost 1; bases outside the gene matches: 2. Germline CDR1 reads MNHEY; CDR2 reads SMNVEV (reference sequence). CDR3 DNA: TGTGCCAGCAACCTAGCGGGATCCTACGAGCAGTACTTC. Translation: CASNLAGSYEQYF.

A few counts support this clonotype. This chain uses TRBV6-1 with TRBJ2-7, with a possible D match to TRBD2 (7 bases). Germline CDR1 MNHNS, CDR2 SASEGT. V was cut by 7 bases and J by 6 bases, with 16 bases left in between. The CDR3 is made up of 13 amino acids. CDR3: CASTGGGRVEQYF. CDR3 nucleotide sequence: TGTGCCAGCACTGGGGGGGGCAGGGTCGAGCAGTACTTC.

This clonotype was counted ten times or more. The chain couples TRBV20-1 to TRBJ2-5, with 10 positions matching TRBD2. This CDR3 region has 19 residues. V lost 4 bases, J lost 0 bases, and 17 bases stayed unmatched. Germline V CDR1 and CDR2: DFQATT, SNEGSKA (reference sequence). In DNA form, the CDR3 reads TGCAGTGCTAAAAGCGGGAGGGTCTCTCGACACATGTACCAAGAGACCCAGTACTTC. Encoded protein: CSAKSGRVSRHMYQETQYF.

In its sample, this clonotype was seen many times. The CDR3 loop is CASSFSNRVFEKLFF. The CDR3, as DNA: TGTGCCAGCAGTTTTTCTAACAGGGTATTCGAAAAACTGTTTTTT. The chain couples TRBV28 to TRBJ1-4, with D possibly being TRBD1 (6 bases). Germline V gene lookup returns CDR1 MDHEN and CDR2 SYDVKM. The CDR3 consists of 15 residues. Trimming shortened V by 3 bases and J by 8 bases, and 16 bases separated the two germline ends.

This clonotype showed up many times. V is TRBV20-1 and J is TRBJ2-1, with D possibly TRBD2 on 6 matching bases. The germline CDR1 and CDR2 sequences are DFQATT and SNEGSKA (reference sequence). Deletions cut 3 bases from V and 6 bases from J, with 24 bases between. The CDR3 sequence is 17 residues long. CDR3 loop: CSASSPLSGRQINEQFF. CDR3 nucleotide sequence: TGCAGTGCTAGTTCCCCCCTAAGCGGGCGCCAAATCAATGAGCAGTTCTTC.

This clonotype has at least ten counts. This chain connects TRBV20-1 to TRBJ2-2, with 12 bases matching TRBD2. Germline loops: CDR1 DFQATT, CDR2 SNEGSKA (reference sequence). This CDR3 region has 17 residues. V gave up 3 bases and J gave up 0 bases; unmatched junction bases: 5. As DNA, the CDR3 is TGCAGTGCTAGTCTCGGACTAGCGGGGACGAACACCGGGGAGCTGTTTTTT. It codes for CSASLGLAGTNTGELFF.

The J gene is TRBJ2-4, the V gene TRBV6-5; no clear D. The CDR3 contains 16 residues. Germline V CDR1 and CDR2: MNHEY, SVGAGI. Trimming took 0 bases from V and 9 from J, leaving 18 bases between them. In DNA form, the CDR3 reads TGTGCCAGCAGTTACTCGAGCCCGGCGCCTTTAGGCATTCAGTACTTC. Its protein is CASSYSSPAPLGIQYF.

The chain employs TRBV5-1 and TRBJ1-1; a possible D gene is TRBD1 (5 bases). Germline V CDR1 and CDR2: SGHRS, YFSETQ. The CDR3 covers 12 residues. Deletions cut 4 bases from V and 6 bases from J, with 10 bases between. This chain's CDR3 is CASSLRGAEAFF. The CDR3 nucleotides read TGCGCCAGCAGCCTTCGGGGGGCTGAAGCTTTCTTT. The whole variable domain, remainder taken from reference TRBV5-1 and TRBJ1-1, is KAGVTQTPRYLIKTRGQQVTLSCSPISGHRSVSWYQQTPGQGLQFLFEYFSETQRNKGNFPGRFSGRQFSNSRSEMNVSTLELGDSALYLCASSLRGAEAFFGQGTRLTVV.

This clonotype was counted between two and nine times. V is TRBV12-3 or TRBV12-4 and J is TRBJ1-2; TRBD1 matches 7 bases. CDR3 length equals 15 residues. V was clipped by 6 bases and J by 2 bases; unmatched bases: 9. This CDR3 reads CASSPRDRSNYGYTF. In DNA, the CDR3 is TGTGCCAGCAGCCCCCGGGACAGAAGCAACTATGGCTACACCTTC.

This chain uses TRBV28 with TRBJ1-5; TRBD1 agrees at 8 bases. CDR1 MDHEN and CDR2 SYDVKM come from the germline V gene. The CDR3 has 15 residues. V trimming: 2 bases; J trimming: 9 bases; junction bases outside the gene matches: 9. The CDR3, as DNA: TGTGCCAGCAGTTTAATCGGGCAGGGGGCATCGCCCCAGCATTTT. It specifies CASSLIGQGASPQHF.